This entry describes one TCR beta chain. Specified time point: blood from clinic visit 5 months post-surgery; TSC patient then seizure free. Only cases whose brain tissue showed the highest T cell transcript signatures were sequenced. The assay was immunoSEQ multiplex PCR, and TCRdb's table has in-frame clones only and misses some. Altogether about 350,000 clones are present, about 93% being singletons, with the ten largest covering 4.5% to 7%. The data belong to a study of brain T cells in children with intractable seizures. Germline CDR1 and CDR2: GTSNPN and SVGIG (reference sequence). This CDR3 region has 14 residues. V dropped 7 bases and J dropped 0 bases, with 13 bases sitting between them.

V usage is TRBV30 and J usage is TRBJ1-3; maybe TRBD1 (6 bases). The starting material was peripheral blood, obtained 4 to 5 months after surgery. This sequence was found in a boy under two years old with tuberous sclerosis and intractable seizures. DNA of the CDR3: TGTGCCTACTCGGGGGGCAACTCTGGAAACACCATATATTTT. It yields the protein CAYSGGNSGNTIYF.